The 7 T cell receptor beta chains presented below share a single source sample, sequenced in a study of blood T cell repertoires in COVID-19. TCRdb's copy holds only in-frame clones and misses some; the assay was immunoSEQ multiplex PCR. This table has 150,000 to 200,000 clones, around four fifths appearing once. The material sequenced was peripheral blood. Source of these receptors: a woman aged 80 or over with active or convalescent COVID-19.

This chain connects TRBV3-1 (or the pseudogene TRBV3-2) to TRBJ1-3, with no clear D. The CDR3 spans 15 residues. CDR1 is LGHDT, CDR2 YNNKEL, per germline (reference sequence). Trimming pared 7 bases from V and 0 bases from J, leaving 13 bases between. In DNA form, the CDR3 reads TGTGCCAGCACCTCTGATCGGGACTCTGGAAACACCATATATTTT. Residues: CASTSDRDSGNTIYF.

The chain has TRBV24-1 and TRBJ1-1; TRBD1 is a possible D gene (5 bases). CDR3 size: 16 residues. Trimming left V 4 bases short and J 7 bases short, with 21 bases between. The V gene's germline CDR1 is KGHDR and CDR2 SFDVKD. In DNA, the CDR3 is TGTGCCACCAGTGACTCCAGGGTAGGGGAACAATTTGAAGCTTTCTTT. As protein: CATSDSRVGEQFEAFF.

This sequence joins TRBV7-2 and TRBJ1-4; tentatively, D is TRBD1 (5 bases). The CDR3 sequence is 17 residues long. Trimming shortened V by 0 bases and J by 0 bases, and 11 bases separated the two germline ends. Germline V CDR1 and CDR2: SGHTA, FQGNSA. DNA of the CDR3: TGTGCCAGCAGCTTAGCGCTATCGGGGGCAACTAATGAAAAACTGTTTTTT. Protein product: CASSLALSGATNEKLFF.

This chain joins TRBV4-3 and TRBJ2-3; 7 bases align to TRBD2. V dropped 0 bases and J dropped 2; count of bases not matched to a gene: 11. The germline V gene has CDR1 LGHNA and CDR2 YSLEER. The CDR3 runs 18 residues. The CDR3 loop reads CASSQERGKDPTTDTQYF. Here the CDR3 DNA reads TGCGCCAGCAGCCAAGAGCGGGGGAAGGATCCTACCACAGATACGCAGTATTTT.

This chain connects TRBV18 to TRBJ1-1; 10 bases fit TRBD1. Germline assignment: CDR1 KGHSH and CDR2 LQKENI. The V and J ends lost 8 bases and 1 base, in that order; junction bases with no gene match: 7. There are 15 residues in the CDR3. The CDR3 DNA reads TGTGCCAGCCGATACGACAGGGGGCCGAACACTGAAGCTTTCTTT. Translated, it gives CASRYDRGPNTEAFF.

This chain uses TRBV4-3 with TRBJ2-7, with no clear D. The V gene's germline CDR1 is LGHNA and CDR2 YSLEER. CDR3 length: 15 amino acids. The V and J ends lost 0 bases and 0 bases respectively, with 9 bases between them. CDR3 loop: CASSQDWQVSYEQYF. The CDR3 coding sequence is TGCGCCAGCAGCCAAGATTGGCAGGTCTCCTACGAGCAGTACTTC.

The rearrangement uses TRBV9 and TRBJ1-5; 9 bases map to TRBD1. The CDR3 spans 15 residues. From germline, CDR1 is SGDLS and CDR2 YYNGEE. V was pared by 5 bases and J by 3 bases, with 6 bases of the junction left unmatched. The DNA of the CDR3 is TGTGCCAGCAGTCCAACAGGGGGCGTCAATCAGCCCCAGCATTTT. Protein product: CASSPTGGVNQPQHF.